This TCR beta chain was identified during a study of shared T cell receptors in the human thymus. CDR1 SNHLY and CDR2 FYNNEI come from the germline V gene. There are 15 residues in the CDR3. With 2 bases removed from V and 0 bases from J, the gap between germline ends came to 11 bases. Only in-frame clones appear in the TCRdb table, and some are missing; sequencing was by immunoSEQ multiplex PCR. The data show 550,000 to 800,000 clones, with 80% to 90% seen just once and over 0.008% held by the top ten. The same data also contributed to another study, on human thymus T cells. That work contributes: Related work found strong thymic repertoire overlap between unrelated individuals.

Input material: thymocytes. This chain links TRBV2 with TRBJ2-7, with D hard to call. The source of this sequence is a girl less than two years old with a congenital heart defect. CDR3 sequence (DNA): TGTGCCAGCAGTGAATCTCCACTCACCTCCTACGAGCAGTACTTC. Encoded protein: CASSESPLTSYEQYF.